One and the same sample provided the 9 T cell receptor beta chains below, sequenced in a study of blood T cell repertoires in COVID-19. Data came from immunoSEQ multiplex PCR; TCRdb stores just in-frame clones and leaves some out. The sample holds 350,000 or so clones, under 95% seen once. The sequencing sample was made of PBMCs or T cells enriched from blood (not recorded which). These receptors were obtained from a woman in her twenties or thirties who had recovered from COVID-19.

The gene calls are TRBV28 and TRBJ1-6, with D perhaps matching TRBD1 (6 bases). Trimming stripped 6 bases from V and 4 bases from J, with 13 bases between. The germline V gene has CDR1 MDHEN and CDR2 SYDVKM. CDR3 size: 15 residues. The CDR3 loop reads CASSLTGTYNSPLHF. The CDR3 nucleotides are TGTGCCAGCAGCTTGACAGGAACTTATAATTCACCCCTCCACTTT.

This clone was picked up one time. This chain connects TRBV7-9 to TRBJ2-2; no reliable D call. Per germline, CDR1 SEHNR and CDR2 FQNEAQ (reference sequence). V lost 8 bases and J 2 bases, leaving 12 bases between the germline ends. CDR3 length: 14 residues. CDR3 amino acids: CASPMPVNTGELFF. The CDR3 bases are TGTGCCAGCCCCATGCCGGTAAACACCGGGGAGCTGTTTTTT.

The genes are TRBV7-9 and TRBJ2-7; tentatively, D is TRBD2 (7 bases). The CDR3 runs 16 residues. V was cut by 4 bases and J by 3 bases, with 19 bases left in between. Looked up from germline, CDR1 is SEHNR and CDR2 is FQNEAQ (reference sequence). The CDR3 sequence is CASSWPGGGSSYEQYF. CDR3 in DNA: TGTGCCAGCAGCTGGCCTGGGGGCGGGAGTAGCTACGAGCAGTACTTC.

This clone was detected only once. The chain has TRBV7-2 and TRBJ2-5; 7 nucleotides line up with TRBD1. CDR1 is SGHTA and CDR2 is FQGNSA in the germline V gene. The CDR3 covers 13 residues. Trimming took 5 bases from V and 4 from J; bases not matched to a gene: 4. The CDR3 reads CASSTRTGETQYF. DNA for the CDR3: TGTGCCAGCAGCACGCGGACAGGAGAGACCCAGTACTTC.

The CDR3 protein is CASTRQGNQPQHF. CDR3 bases: TGTGCCAGCACCCGACAGGGAAATCAGCCCCAGCATTTT. This chain connects TRBV6-5 to TRBJ1-5; 7 nucleotides line up with TRBD1. CDR1 and CDR2 (germline): MNHEY, SVGAGI. V shed 7 bases, J shed 4 bases, and the junction held 4 bases outside the gene matches. This CDR3 has 13 residues.

The V call is TRBV11-2, the J call TRBJ1-2; D possibly corresponds to TRBD1 (6 bases). V dropped 2 bases and J dropped 7 bases, with 17 bases sitting between them. Germline-derived CDR1 and CDR2 are SGHAT and FQNNGV. This CDR3 comprises 15 residues. The CDR3 loop reads CASSLLRGGTSGYTF. CDR3 sequence (DNA): TGTGCCAGCAGCTTATTAAGGGGGGGAACGTCTGGCTACACCTTC. Based on the CDR3 plus reference TRBV11-2 and TRBJ1-2, the full variable domain is EAGVAQSPRYKIIEKRQSVAFWCNPISGHATLYWYQQILGQGPKLLIQFQNNGVVDDSQLPKDRFSAERLKGVDSTLKIQPAKLEDSAVYLCASSLLRGGTSGYTFGSGTRLTVV.

V gene TRBV2 combines with J gene TRBJ1-1, with no clear D. CDR1 and CDR2 from the germline V gene are SNHLY and FYNNEI. Trimming stripped 3 bases from V and 1 base from J, with 6 bases between. The length of the CDR3 is 13 residues. The CDR3 spells CASSENRNTEAFF. The CDR3 nucleotides read TGTGCCAGCAGTGAGAACAGGAACACTGAAGCTTTCTTT.

This chain joins TRBV18 and TRBJ2-1; 8 bases are shared with TRBD2. This CDR3 spans 13 amino acids. V lost 5 bases, J lost 10 bases, and 7 bases stayed unmatched. The germline CDR1 and CDR2 sequences are KGHSH and LQKENI. The CDR3 bases are TGTGCCAGCTCAGTTACGAGCGGGGGAGAGCAGTTCTTC. This codes for CASSVTSGGEQFF.

Regarding this clone: Different DNA sequences within this sample yield the same CDR3. V gene TRBV28 combines with J gene TRBJ1-6; 9 positions match TRBD1. Trimming at V came to 6 bases and at J to 7 bases, leaving 4 bases not matched to a gene. This CDR3 comprises 14 residues. Germline V gives CDR1 MDHEN, CDR2 SYDVKM. The CDR3 is CASSPGQGNSPLHF. The CDR3 DNA follows: TGTGCCAGCAGCCCTGGACAGGGGAATTCACCCCTCCACTTT. Full variable domain (rest looked up from reference TRBV28 and TRBJ1-6): DVKVTQSSRYLVKRTGEKVFLECVQDMDHENMFWYRQDPGLGLRLIYFSYDVKMKEKGDIPEGYSVSREKKERFSLILESASTNQTSMYLCASSPGQGNSPLHFGNGTRLTVT.